Here is one T cell receptor beta chain with its context. This entry belongs to a study of cytomegalovirus exposure and HLA in healthy donors. Amplification used 60 Vbeta primers and 13 Jbeta primers. TCRdb's table, derived via immunoSEQ multiplex PCR, lists solely in-frame clones and lacks some. The sample contains under 150,000 clones, more than 60% of which appear only once. Germline V CDR1 and CDR2: LNHDA, SQIVND (reference sequence). CDR3 size: 15 residues. V dropped 7 bases and J dropped 0 bases, with 13 bases sitting between them. The J gene is TRBJ1-3, the V gene TRBV19; tentatively, D is TRBD1 (5 bases). Input material: PBMCs. The TCR comes from a male donor in good health and CMV-seronegative. The CDR3 DNA reads TGTGCCAGTACCCAAGACAGACACTCTGGAAACACCATATATTTT. Residues: CASTQDRHSGNTIYF.